These 4 T cell receptor beta chains were sequenced from one sample in a study of shared clonotypes between healthy human individuals (dated by TCRdb to about 2020). Libraries were built with the immunoSEQ multiplex PCR assay. Imported from immuneACCESS, the table was reduced by TCRdb to in-frame sequences with V and J called. These copies leave out some clones; in studies compared against another copy, an unresolved V gene accounts for under half, and the cause of the remainder is not known. The sample yields 950,000 to 1,200,000 clones; approximately 80% were counted once. The ten largest make up 0.89% of the sample. The material sequenced was memory CD4+ T cells from PBMCs. The cell subset or site label here, explained by the study, means: CD45RA-negative fraction. The receptors stem from a man between 18 and 35 years old in good health. Some clones in this sample may be carry-over from other donors' samples.

Many counts were recorded for this clone. This chain joins TRBV6-1 and TRBJ1-2; a weak D match, TRBD1 (5 bases). The ends were cut back, 5 bases at V and 3 bases at J, with 16 bases in the middle. This CDR3 comprises 15 residues. CDR1 and CDR2 from the germline V gene are MNHNS and SASEGT. The DNA of the CDR3 is TGTGCCAGCAGTATTGTCAGGGAATTCGACTATGGCTACACCTTC. Its translation is CASSIVREFDYGYTF.

CDR3 residues: CAIKRTVNTEAFF. For the CDR3, the DNA is TGTGCCATCAAAAGGACAGTGAACACTGAAGCTTTCTTT. This chain connects TRBV10-3 to TRBJ1-1; the D gene is possibly TRBD1 (6 bases). Germline CDR1 and CDR2: ENHRY and SYGVKD. The CDR3 length is 13 residues. Trimming cost V 7 bases and J 0 bases, with 9 bases left between them.

This clone was detected once. The rearrangement links TRBV9 to TRBJ1-1; D not resolved. The length of the CDR3 is 13 residues. The germline CDR1 and CDR2 sequences are SGDLS and YYNGEE. V lost 7 bases to trimming and J lost 0 bases, with 10 bases between them. CDR3 nucleotide sequence: TGTGCCAGCTCCCGATCCATGAACACTGAAGCTTTCTTT. As protein: CASSRSMNTEAFF.

CDR3 coding DNA: TGTGCCAGCAGTTTAATGGGTACTAGGGATCAGCCCCAGCATTTT. Translating it yields CASSLMGTRDQPQHF. The chain employs TRBV28 and TRBJ1-5; D ambiguous. This CDR3 has 15 amino acids. CDR1 and CDR2 from the germline V gene are MDHEN and SYDVKM. V was clipped by 2 bases and J by 5 bases, with 13 bases between them.